This TCR beta chain was captured by sequencing in a study of CXCR4 blockade with PD-1 therapy in pancreatic cancer. Germline CDR1 reads SGDLS; CDR2 reads YYNGEE. This CDR3 is built from 15 residues. Trimming stripped 4 bases from V and 4 bases from J, with 15 bases between. Sequenced by immunoSEQ multiplex PCR; TCRdb stores in-frame clones only, minus some. The sample holds nearly 6,000 clones, about a third seen once. The sequenced sample was tumor tissue. The chain joins TRBV9 to TRBJ1-5; a possible D gene is TRBD1 (5 bases). This TCR was recovered from a human donor with pancreatic ductal adenocarcinoma. This CDR3 is CASSFSGGENQPQHF. CDR3 DNA: TGTGCCAGCAGCTTCTCTGGGGGGGAGAATCAGCCCCAGCATTTT.